The clone carrying this T cell receptor beta chain was seen more than once but under ten times. Its antigen is unidentified. The data stem from a study of human T cells and chemical hapten exposure. General study findings and limits: After DPC sensitization, TCRs above 1 in 1000 frequency showed no change.

Time point described: pre-sensitization, week 0. Treatment reported: therapeutic diphenylcyclopropenone sensitization with weekly scalp DPC. Non-pregnant alopecia patients aged 18 to 70, suitable for DPC therapy. TCRdb re-called the RACE reads with MiXCR, one entry per CDR3 protein. This repertoire shows about 120,000 distinct CDR3 sequences, approximately 13% found once; its top ten account for about 3%. After removal of 5 bases from V and 10 bases from J, the junction contained 11 bases not matched to a gene. Germline CDR1 reads MNHEY; CDR2 reads SVGAGI. This CDR3 has 15 residues. The rearrangement links TRBV6-5 to TRBJ1-6; 7 bases agree with TRBD1. Here the sequenced sample was whole blood, taken in connection with sensitization to the hapten diphenylcyclopropenone (DPC). The receptor was isolated from a woman aged 18 to 35 with alopecia areata. Some clones in this sample may be carry-over from other donors' samples. The CDR3 spells CASSPRDRGDSPLHF. Here the CDR3 DNA reads TGTGCCAGCAGTCCCCGGGACAGAGGTGACTCACCCCTCCACTTT.